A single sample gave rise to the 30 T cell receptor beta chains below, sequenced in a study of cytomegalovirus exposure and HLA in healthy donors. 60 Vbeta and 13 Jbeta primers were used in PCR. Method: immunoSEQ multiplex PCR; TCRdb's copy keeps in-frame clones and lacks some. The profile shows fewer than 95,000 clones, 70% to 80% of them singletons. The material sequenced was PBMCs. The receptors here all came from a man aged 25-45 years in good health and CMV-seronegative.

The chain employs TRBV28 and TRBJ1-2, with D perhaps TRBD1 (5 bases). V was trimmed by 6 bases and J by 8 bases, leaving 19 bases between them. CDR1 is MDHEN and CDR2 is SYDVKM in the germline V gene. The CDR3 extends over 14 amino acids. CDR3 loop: CASRKTGLFRGYTF. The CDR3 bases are TGTGCCAGCAGGAAAACGGGACTCTTTCGGGGCTACACCTTC.

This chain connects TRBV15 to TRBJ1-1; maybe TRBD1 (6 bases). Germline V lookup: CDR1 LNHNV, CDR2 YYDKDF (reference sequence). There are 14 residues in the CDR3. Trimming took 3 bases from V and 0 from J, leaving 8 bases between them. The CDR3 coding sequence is TGTGCCACCAGCAGGGACAGTTTGAACACTGAAGCTTTCTTT. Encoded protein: CATSRDSLNTEAFF.

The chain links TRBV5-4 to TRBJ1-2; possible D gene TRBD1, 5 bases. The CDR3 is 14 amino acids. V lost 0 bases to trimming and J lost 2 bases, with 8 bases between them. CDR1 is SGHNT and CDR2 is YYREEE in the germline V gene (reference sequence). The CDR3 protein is CASSLGAGNYGYTF. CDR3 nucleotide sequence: TGTGCCAGCAGCTTGGGGGCAGGGAACTATGGCTACACCTTC.

CDR3 nucleotide sequence: TGCGCCAGCAGACCTACTCTAGCGGGGGGCCCGGATACGCAGTATTTT. This encodes CASRPTLAGGPDTQYF. This sequence joins TRBV5-1 and TRBJ2-3; 11 bases are shared with TRBD2. Trimming at V came to 5 bases and at J to 6 bases, leaving 11 bases not matched to a gene. Germline V gene sequence: CDR1 SGHRS, CDR2 YFSETQ. The CDR3 has 16 residues.

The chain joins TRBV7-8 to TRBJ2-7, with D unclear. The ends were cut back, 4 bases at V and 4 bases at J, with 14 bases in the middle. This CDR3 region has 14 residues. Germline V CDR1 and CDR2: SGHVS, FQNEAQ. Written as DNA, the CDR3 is TGTGCCAGCAGCTCCCGGGTGGCCGTATACGAGCAGTACTTC. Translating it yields CASSSRVAVYEQYF.

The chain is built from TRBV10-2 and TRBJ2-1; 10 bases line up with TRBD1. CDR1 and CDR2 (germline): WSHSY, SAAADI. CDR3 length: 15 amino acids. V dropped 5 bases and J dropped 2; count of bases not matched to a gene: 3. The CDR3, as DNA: TGCGCCAGCAGTCCCGACAGGGGGCCCTACAATGAGCAGTTCTTC. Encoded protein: CASSPDRGPYNEQFF.

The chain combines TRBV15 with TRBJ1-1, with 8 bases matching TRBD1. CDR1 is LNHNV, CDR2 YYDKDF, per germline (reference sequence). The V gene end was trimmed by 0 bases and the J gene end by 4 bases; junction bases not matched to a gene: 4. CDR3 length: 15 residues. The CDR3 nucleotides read TGTGCCACCAGCAGAGAGGACAGGGCGTCCACTGAAGCTTTCTTT. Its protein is CATSREDRASTEAFF.

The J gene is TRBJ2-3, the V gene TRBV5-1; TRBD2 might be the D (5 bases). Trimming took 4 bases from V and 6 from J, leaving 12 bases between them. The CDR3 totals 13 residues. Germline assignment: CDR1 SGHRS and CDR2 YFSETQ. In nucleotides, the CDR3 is TGCGCCAGCAGCCCCCGAGGGCGGGATACGCAGTATTTT. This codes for CASSPRGRDTQYF.

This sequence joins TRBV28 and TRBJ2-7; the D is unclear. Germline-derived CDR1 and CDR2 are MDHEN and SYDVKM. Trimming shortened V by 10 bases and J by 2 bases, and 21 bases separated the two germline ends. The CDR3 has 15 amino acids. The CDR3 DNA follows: TGTGCCACCAGCCAGTTGGAGAATATACCCTACGAGCAGTACTTC. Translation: CATSQLENIPYEQYF. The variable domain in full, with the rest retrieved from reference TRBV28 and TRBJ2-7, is DVKVTQSSRYLVKRTGEKVFLECVQDMDHENMFWYRQDPGLGLRLIYFSYDVKMKEKGDIPEGYSVSREKKERFSLILESASTNQTSMYLCATSQLENIPYEQYFGPGTRLTVT.

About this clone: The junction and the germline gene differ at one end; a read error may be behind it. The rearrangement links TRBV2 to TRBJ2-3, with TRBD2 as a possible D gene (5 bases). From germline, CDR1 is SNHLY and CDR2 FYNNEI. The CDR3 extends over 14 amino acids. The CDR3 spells CASSPSGGPTLPHF. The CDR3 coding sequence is TGTGCCAGCAGTCCCAGCGGTGGTCCGACTCTACCCCATTTT.

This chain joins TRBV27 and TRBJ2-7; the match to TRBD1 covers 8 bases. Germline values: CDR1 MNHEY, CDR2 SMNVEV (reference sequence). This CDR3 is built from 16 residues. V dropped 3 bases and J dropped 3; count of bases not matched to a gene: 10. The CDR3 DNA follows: TGTGCCAGCAGTTTTAGGACAGGGAATTTAATCTACGAGCAGTACGTC. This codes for CASSFRTGNLIYEQYV.

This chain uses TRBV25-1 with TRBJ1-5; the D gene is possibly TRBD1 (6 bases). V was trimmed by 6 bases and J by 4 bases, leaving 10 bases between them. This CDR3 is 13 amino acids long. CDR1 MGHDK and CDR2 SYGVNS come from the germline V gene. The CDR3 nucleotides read TGTGCCAGCAGCGACAGGTTAAATCAGCCCCAGCATTTT. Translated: CASSDRLNQPQHF.

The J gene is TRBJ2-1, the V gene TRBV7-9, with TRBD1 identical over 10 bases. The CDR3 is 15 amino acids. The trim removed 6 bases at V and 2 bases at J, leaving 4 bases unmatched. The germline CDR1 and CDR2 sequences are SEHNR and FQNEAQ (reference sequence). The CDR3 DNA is TGTGCCAGCAGATACGGACAGGGGGCCTACAATGAGCAGTTCTTC. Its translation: CASRYGQGAYNEQFF.

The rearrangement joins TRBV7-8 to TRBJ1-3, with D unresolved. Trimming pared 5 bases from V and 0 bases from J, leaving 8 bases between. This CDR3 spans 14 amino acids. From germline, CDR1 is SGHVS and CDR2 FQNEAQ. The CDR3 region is CASSPTNSGNTIYF. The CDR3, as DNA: TGTGCCAGCAGCCCCACAAACTCTGGAAACACCATATATTTT.

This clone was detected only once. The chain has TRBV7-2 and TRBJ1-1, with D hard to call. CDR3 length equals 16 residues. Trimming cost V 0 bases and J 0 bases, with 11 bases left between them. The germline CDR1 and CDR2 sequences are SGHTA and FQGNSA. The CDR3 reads CASSLAVGGMNTEAFF. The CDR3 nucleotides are TGTGCCAGCAGCTTAGCGGTAGGCGGGATGAACACTGAAGCTTTCTTT.

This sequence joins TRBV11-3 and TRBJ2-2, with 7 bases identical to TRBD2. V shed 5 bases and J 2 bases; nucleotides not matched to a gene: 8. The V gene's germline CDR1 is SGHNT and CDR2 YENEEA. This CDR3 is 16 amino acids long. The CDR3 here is CASSPRAGNNTGELFF. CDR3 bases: TGTGCCAGCAGCCCGCGAGCGGGAAACAACACCGGGGAGCTGTTTTTT.

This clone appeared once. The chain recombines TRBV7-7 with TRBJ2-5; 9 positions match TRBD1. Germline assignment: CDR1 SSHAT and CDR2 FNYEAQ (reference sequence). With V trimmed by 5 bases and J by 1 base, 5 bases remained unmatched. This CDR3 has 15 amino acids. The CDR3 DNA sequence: TGTGCCAGCAGCCTGGACAGGGGCCCCCAAGAGACCCAGTACTTC. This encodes CASSLDRGPQETQYF. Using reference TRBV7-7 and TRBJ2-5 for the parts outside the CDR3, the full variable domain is GAGVSQSPRYKVTKRGQDVTLRCDPISSHATLYWYQQALGQGPEFLTYFNYEAQPDKSGLPSDRFSAERPEGSISTLTIQRTEQRDSAMYRCASSLDRGPQETQYFGPGTRLLVL.

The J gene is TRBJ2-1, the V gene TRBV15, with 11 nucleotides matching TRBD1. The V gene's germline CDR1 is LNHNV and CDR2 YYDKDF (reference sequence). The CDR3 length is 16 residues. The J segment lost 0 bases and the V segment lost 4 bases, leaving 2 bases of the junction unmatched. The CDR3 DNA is TGTGCCACCAGCAACGGACAGGGGGCCTCCTACAATGAGCAGTTCTTC. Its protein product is CATSNGQGASYNEQFF.

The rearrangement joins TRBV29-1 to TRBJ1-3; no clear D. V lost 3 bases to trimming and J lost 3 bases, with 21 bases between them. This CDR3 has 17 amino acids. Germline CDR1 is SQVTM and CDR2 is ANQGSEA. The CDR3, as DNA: TGCAGCGTTGACGGTGGGTCCGGGAAGTCGGGTGGAAACACCATATATTTT. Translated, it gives CSVDGGSGKSGGNTIYF.

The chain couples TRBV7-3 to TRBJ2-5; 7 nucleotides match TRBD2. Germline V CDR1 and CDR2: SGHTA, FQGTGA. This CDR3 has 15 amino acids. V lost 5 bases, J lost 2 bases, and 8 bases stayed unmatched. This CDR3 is CASSPVGGGQETQYF. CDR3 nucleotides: TGTGCCAGCAGCCCAGTTGGGGGGGGGCAAGAGACCCAGTACTTC.

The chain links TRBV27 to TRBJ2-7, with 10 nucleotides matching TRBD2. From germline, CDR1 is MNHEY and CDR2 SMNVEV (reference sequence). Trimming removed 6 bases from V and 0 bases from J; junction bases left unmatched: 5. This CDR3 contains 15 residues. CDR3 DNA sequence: TGTGCCAGCAGGTCTAGCGGGAGAGGCTCCTACGAGCAGTACGTC. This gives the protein CASRSSGRGSYEQYV.

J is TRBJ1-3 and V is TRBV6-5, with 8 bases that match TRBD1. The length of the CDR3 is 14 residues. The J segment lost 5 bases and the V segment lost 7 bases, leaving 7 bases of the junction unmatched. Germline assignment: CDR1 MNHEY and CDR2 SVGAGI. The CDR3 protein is CASTKRQGRNTIYF. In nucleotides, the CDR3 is TGTGCCAGCACCAAAAGACAGGGGAGAAACACCATATATTTT.

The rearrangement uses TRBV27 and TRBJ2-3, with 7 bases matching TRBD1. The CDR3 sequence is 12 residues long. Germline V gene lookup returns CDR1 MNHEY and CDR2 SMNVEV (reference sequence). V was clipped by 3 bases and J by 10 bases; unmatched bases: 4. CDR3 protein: CASSFRGGSQYF. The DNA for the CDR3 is TGTGCCAGCAGTTTTCGAGGGGGCTCGCAGTATTTT.

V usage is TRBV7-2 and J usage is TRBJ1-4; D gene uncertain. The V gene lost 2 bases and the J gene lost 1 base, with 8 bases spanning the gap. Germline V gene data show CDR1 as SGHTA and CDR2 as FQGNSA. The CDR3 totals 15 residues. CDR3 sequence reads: CASSLYRLTNEKLFF. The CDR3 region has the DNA TGTGCCAGCAGCTTATATAGACTAACTAATGAAAAACTGTTTTTT.

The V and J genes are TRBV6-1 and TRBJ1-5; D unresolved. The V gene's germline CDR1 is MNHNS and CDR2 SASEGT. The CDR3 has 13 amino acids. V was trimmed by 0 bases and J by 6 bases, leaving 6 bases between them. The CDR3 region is CASSEASFQPQHF. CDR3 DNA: TGTGCCAGCAGTGAAGCGAGTTTTCAGCCCCAGCATTTT.

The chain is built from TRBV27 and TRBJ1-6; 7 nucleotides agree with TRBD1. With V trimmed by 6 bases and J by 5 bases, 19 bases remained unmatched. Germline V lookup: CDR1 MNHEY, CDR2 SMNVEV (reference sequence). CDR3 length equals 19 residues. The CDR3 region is CASSFDRALGFGHNSPLHF. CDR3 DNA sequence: TGTGCCAGCAGCTTCGACAGGGCCTTAGGGTTCGGGCATAATTCACCCCTCCACTTT.

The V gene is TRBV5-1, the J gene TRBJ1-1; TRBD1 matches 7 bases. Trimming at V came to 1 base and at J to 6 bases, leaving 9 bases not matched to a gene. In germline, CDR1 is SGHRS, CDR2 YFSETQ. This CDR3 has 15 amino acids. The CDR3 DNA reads TGCGCCAGCAGCTTGCGGGGGCCTACAGGGGCTGAAGCTTTCTTT. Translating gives CASSLRGPTGAEAFF.

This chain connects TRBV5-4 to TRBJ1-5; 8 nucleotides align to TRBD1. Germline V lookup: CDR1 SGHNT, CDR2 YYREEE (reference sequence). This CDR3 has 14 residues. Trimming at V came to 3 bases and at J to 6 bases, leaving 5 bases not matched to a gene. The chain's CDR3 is CASSSQGAGQPQHF. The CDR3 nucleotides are TGTGCCAGCAGCTCCCAGGGGGCGGGTCAGCCCCAGCATTTT.

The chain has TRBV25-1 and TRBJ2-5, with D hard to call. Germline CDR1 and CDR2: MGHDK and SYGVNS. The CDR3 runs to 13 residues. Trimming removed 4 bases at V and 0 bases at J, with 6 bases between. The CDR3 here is CASSAGNQETQYF. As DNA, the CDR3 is TGTGCCAGCAGTGCTGGCAACCAAGAGACCCAGTACTTC. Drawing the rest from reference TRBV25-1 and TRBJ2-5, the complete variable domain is EADIYQTPRYLVIGTGKKITLECSQTMGHDKMYWYQQDPGMELHLIHYSYGVNSTEKGDLSSESTVSRIRTEHFPLTLESARPSHTSQYLCASSAGNQETQYFGPGTRLLVL.

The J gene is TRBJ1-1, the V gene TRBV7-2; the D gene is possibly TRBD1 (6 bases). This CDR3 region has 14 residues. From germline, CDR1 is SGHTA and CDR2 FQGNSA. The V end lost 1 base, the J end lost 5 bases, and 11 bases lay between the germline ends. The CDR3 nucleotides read TGTGCCAGCAGCTTAGGGCAAAGGGGGACTGAAGCTTTCTTT. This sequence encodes CASSLGQRGTEAFF.